These T cell receptor beta chains were read from a single sample in a study of neoadjuvant nivolumab and ipilimumab in lung cancer. Profiling relied on immunoSEQ multiplex PCR, and the TCRdb table lists in-frame clones only, not all of them. The table shows tens of thousands of clones, with around 80% occurring only once. The material sequenced was peripheral blood, taken before neoadjuvant nivolumab, alone or with ipilimumab. The receptors come from an adult with non-small cell lung cancer. CDR3s include the opening cysteine and the closing phenylalanine or tryptophan. The order of the fields is CDR3 length, clone size, J gene, D gene, V gene, CDR3 protein, CDR3 DNA. A D gene is named only where the DNA matches it firmly. The size entry is marked missing in some rows and otherwise reads once, few, many or a size class.

13 | - | TRBJ1-6 | - | TRBV5-1 | CASTLGGGSPLHF | TGCGCCAGCACCCTTGGTGGGGGTTCACCCCTCCACTTT
15 | - | TRBJ1-1 | - | TRBV5-1 | CASSYMGHPNTEAFF | TGCGCCAGCAGCTATATGGGACACCCGAACACTGAAGCTTTCTTT
16 | few | TRBJ2-3 | - | TRBV5-4 | CASSLWSSTGTDTQYF | TGTGCCAGCAGCTTGTGGTCTAGCACCGGCACAGATACGCAGTATTTT
12 | - | TRBJ1-5 | - | TRBV5-8 | CASSLVSQPQHF | TGTGCCAGCAGCTTGGTGTCACAGCCCCAGCATTTT
17 | once | TRBJ1-4 | - | TRBV28 | CASTSFDMGATNEKLFF | TGTGCCAGCACTTCCTTTGACATGGGTGCAACTAATGAAAAACTGTTTTTT
15 | - | TRBJ2-6 | - | TRBV19 | CASDRLGAGANVLTF | TGTGCCAGCGACAGATTAGGGGCTGGGGCCAACGTCCTGACTTTC
18 | - | TRBJ2-7 | - | TRBV11-2 | CASSLDFFSAYLSYEQYF | TGTGCCAGCAGCTTAGATTTCTTTAGTGCTTACCTCTCCTACGAGCAGTACTTC
13 | - | TRBJ1-2 | TRBD1 | TRBV10-3 | CAISETGAPGYTF | TGTGCCATCAGCGAGACAGGGGCGCCCGGCTACACCTTC
14 | - | TRBJ2-7 | TRBD1 | TRBV7-8 | CASRNPQGADEQYF | TGTGCCAGCAGAAACCCACAGGGGGCAGACGAGCAGTACTTC
13 | - | TRBJ1-1 | - | TRBV5-6 | CASSLVGSTEAFF | TGTGCCAGCAGCTTGGTGGGGAGTACTGAAGCTTTCTTT
15 | - | TRBJ2-2 | - | TRBV9 | CASSVVGYNTGELFF | TGTGCCAGCAGCGTAGTCGGATACAACACCGGGGAGCTGTTTTTT
14 | once | TRBJ2-5 | - | TRBV4-1 | CASSQGRNQETQYF | TGCGCCAGCAGCCAGGGACGGAACCAAGAGACCCAGTACTTC
16 | once | TRBJ1-4 | TRBD1 | TRBV6-4 | CASIRSTGGFGEKLFF | TGTGCCAGCATTCGAAGCACAGGGGGCTTCGGTGAAAAACTGTTTTTT
15 | few | TRBJ1-1 | - | TRBV9 | CASTPDSSGNTEAFF | TGTGCCAGCACTCCGGACAGTTCGGGGAACACTGAAGCTTTCTTT
15 | - | TRBJ1-1 | TRBD1 | TRBV5-1 | CASSFPGGADTEAFF | TGCGCCAGCAGCTTCCCAGGGGGGGCTGACACTGAAGCTTTCTTT
13 | - | TRBJ2-1 | - | TRBV6-5 | CASSYGQKNEQFF | TGTGCCAGCAGTTACGGCCAGAAGAATGAGCAGTTCTTC
15 | - | TRBJ2-3 | - | TRBV5-1 | CASSLGQEGPDTQYF | TGCGCCAGCAGCTTAGGACAGGAGGGACCAGATACGCAGTATTTT
14 | - | TRBJ1-1 | - | TRBV5-8 | CASSIDSLNTEAFF | TGTGCCAGCAGCATAGACAGCTTGAACACTGAAGCTTTCTTT
17 | few | TRBJ2-3 | TRBD2 | TRBV27 | CASSLSRTSGRTDTQYF | TGTGCCAGCAGTTTATCCCGGACTAGCGGGCGCACAGATACGCAGTATTTT
15 | - | TRBJ2-1 | TRBD1 | TRBV5-1 | CASSQDRGRNDEQFF | TGCGCCAGCAGCCAGGACAGGGGGCGGAACGATGAGCAGTTCTTC
12 | - | TRBJ2-7 | TRBD2 | TRBV5-1 | CASSSGGDEQYF | TGCGCCAGCAGCTCGGGGGGGGACGAGCAGTACTTC
15 | - | TRBJ2-1 | TRBD1 | TRBV11-3 | CASSLVETGVNEQFF | TGTGCCAGCAGCTTAGTGGAGACAGGGGTCAATGAGCAGTTCTTC
15 | - | TRBJ2-7 | TRBD1 | TRBV11-2 | CASSPHGQGDYEQYF | TGTGCCAGCAGCCCCCACGGTCAGGGGGACTACGAGCAGTACTTC
13 | - | TRBJ2-5 | - | TRBV18 | CASSPPGEETQYF | TGTGCCAGCTCACCACCAGGAGAAGAGACCCAGTACTTC
14 | - | TRBJ1-3 | TRBD1 | TRBV5-1 | CASSSQGVGNTIYF | TGCGCCAGCAGCTCTCAGGGGGTTGGAAACACCATATATTTT
15 | - | TRBJ2-3 | - | TRBV2 | CASSLRGGPTDTQYF | TGTGCCAGCAGCCTAAGGGGAGGTCCCACAGATACGCAGTATTTT
16 | - | TRBJ2-7 | - | TRBV5-4 | CASSRTGLVVGYEQYF | TGTGCCAGCAGCCGAACGGGACTGGTTGTGGGCTACGAGCAGTACTTC
15 | - | TRBJ1-2 | - | TRBV2 | CASSEGIPPGYGYTF | TGTGCCAGCAGTGAAGGAATCCCCCCGGGGTATGGCTACACCTTC
17 | - | TRBJ2-1 | TRBD2 | TRBV7-2 | CASSLASTGGRYNEQFF | TGTGCCAGCAGCTTAGCGTCCACGGGGGGGCGATACAATGAGCAGTTCTTC
13 | - | TRBJ2-1 | - | TRBV7-2 | CASSLDGRNEQFF | TGTGCCAGCAGCTTAGATGGTCGCAATGAGCAGTTCTTC
13 | few | TRBJ1-2 | TRBD1 | TRBV29-1 | CSVDDRGRDGYTF | TGCAGCGTTGACGACAGGGGAAGGGATGGCTACACCTTC
14 | - | TRBJ1-1 | - | TRBV2 | CASKGSWGNTEAFF | TGTGCCAGCAAGGGATCTTGGGGGAACACTGAAGCTTTCTTT
15 | - | TRBJ1-6 | - | TRBV5-1 | CASSLDGQINSPLHF | TGCGCCAGCAGCTTGGATGGACAAATTAATTCACCCCTCCACTTT
12 | - | TRBJ2-3 | TRBD2 | TRBV2 | CASGASGDTQYF | TGTGCCAGCGGGGCTAGCGGGGATACGCAGTATTTT
19 | - | TRBJ2-6 | - | TRBV7-2 | CASSLVSSQPSSGANVLTF | TGTGCCAGCAGCTTAGTTAGTTCGCAGCCGAGCTCTGGGGCCAACGTCCTGACTTTC
18 | once | TRBJ2-1 | TRBD2 | TRBV14 | CASSTGLAASISGNEQFF | TGTGCCAGCAGCACCGGACTAGCGGCGAGCATCAGCGGCAATGAGCAGTTCTTC
12 | - | TRBJ2-3 | - | TRBV9 | CASSVDTNTQYF | TGTGCCAGCAGCGTAGATACGAATACGCAGTATTTT
16 | once | TRBJ2-6 | - | TRBV4-2 | CASSQRGGSGANVLTF | TGTGCCAGCAGCCAAAGAGGGGGCTCTGGGGCCAACGTCCTGACTTTC
14 | - | TRBJ2-6 | TRBD1 | TRBV2 | CAGTVSSGANVLTF | TGTGCCGGGACAGTGAGCTCTGGGGCCAACGTCCTGACTTTC
13 | - | TRBJ2-7 | - | TRBV5-5 | CASSLEGTYEQYF | TGTGCCAGCAGCTTGGAGGGTACCTACGAGCAGTACTTC
17 | - | TRBJ1-3 | - | TRBV28 | CASALPLGRNSGNTIYF | TGTGCCAGCGCCCTGCCCCTAGGCCGTAACTCTGGAAACACCATATATTTT
17 | - | TRBJ2-7 | TRBD2 | TRBV9 | CASSPRLAGGLVGEQYF | TGTGCCAGCAGCCCCCGACTAGCGGGGGGGTTGGTTGGCGAGCAGTACTTC
16 | - | TRBJ2-7 | - | TRBV6-6 | CASSYSDWDSNYEQYF | TGTGCCAGCAGTTACTCCGACTGGGACTCGAACTACGAGCAGTACTTC
19 | once | TRBJ2-5 | - | TRBV9 | CASSVEPQSGTGDQETQYF | TGTGCCAGCAGCGTAGAGCCACAATCCGGGACGGGGGACCAAGAGACCCAGTACTTC
13 | - | TRBJ2-5 | - | TRBV11-2 | CASSSTGPETQYF | TGTGCCAGCAGTTCGACCGGGCCTGAAACCCAGTACTTC
16 | - | TRBJ1-1 | - | TRBV4-1 | CASSQVWGLLNTEAFF | TGCGCCAGCAGCCAAGTCTGGGGACTGTTGAACACTGAAGCTTTCTTT
14 | - | TRBJ1-1 | - | TRBV2 | CASTILTGNTEAFF | TGTGCCAGCACAATCCTGACAGGGAACACTGAAGCTTTCTTT
11 | - | TRBJ2-2 | - | TRBV28 | CASTTAGELFF | TGTGCCAGCACCACCGCGGGGGAGCTGTTTTTT
15 | few | TRBJ1-5 | TRBD1 | TRBV10-3 | CAISESRDRNQPQHF | TGTGCCATCAGTGAGTCGAGGGACAGGAATCAGCCCCAGCATTTT
14 | - | TRBJ2-5 | - | TRBV6-4 | CASSDFPNQETQYF | TGTGCCAGCAGTGACTTTCCCAACCAAGAGACCCAGTACTTC
15 | - | TRBJ2-3 | TRBD1 | TRBV19 | CASSETGGITDTQYF | TGTGCCAGTAGCGAGACAGGGGGCATCACAGATACGCAGTATTTT
13 | - | TRBJ1-2 | - | TRBV18 | CASSPSGEGGYTF | TGTGCCAGCTCACCTTCAGGGGAAGGTGGCTACACCTTC